The next 17 T cell receptor beta chains were all read from a single sample in a study of T cells in Graves' hyperthyroidism and ophthalmopathy. What was amplified from RNA transcripts were TCR beta CDR3 regions. The study used the HTBI primer set for a first-round RT-PCR of the TCR CDR3. TCRdb redid the calling of the multiplex PCR reads with MiXCR, one entry per CDR3 protein. Altogether almost 250,000 distinct CDR3 sequences are present, approximately 23% being singletons, with the ten largest covering around 40%. The sequenced material came from blood. Source of these receptors: a woman aged 40 to 50 with Graves' ophthalmopathy.

This clonotype was counted only a few times. The V call is TRBV24-1, the J call TRBJ2-5; no definite D call. This CDR3 is 13 amino acids long. Germline assignment: CDR1 KGHDR and CDR2 SFDVKD. V shed 6 bases and J shed 3 bases, with 10 bases lying between them. CDR3 residues: CATSRAGKETQYF. The CDR3 coding sequence is TGTGCCACCAGTCGGGCAGGTAAAGAGACCCAGTACTTC.

The chain recombines TRBV6-4 with TRBJ1-6; 10 nucleotides align to TRBD1. Unmatched junction bases numbered 3, after V lost 3 bases and J lost 10 bases. The CDR3 runs to 14 residues. Germline lookup yields CDR1 MRHNA and CDR2 SNTAGT. CDR3 residues: CASSEDRGRSPLHF. CDR3 nucleotide sequence: TGTGCCAGCAGTGAGGACAGGGGGAGATCACCCCTCCACTTT.

V usage is TRBV6-5 and J usage is TRBJ2-4; 11 bases agree with TRBD2. From germline, CDR1 is MNHEY and CDR2 SVGAGI. J lost 10 bases, V lost 6 bases, and 5 bases had no gene match. CDR3 length: 13 residues. This CDR3 is CASSGTSGTIQYF. The DNA of the CDR3 is TGTGCCAGCAGCGGGACTAGCGGTACTATTCAGTACTTC.

This clonotype has a handful of counts. The V call is TRBV12-3 or TRBV12-4, the J call TRBJ1-5; 7 bases map to TRBD1. The CDR3 runs 14 residues. J was trimmed by 6 bases and V by 7 bases; bases with no gene match: 9. Here the CDR3 reads CASTLTGAGQPQHF. The CDR3 DNA is TGTGCCAGCACGCTTACAGGGGCGGGTCAGCCCCAGCATTTT.

J is TRBJ2-4 and V is TRBV4-1, with 8 bases fitting TRBD1. After removal of 2 bases from V and 6 bases from J, the junction contained 9 bases not matched to a gene. The length of the CDR3 is 16 residues. Germline-derived CDR1 and CDR2 are MGHRA and YSYEKL. The CDR3 sequence is CASSQPQGAVGNIQYF. The CDR3 DNA sequence: TGCGCCAGCAGCCAACCCCAGGGGGCGGTGGGAAACATTCAGTACTTC.

The V call is TRBV20-1, the J call TRBJ2-7; TRBD2 matches at 7 bases. The J call may be in error: the DNA end matches TRBJ2-1 better. Per germline, CDR1 DFQATT and CDR2 SNEGSKA (reference sequence). The CDR3 is made up of 15 amino acids. The CDR3 loop is CSARDLTASGYEQFF. The DNA of the CDR3 is TGCAGTGCTAGAGATCTCACGGCTAGCGGCTACGAGCAGTTCTTC.

V and J are TRBV10-3 and TRBJ1-2; D unclear. This CDR3 is 13 amino acids long. The germline V and J ends were trimmed by 3 bases and 4 bases, with 9 bases remaining between them. In germline, CDR1 is ENHRY, CDR2 SYGVKD. CDR3 sequence reads: CAISDDLLYGYTF. DNA for the CDR3: TGTGCCATCAGTGACGACCTTCTCTATGGCTACACCTTC.

This clonotype has a handful of counts. The V gene is TRBV2, the J gene TRBJ2-7; 9 bases match TRBD1. Germline CDR1 SNHLY, CDR2 FYNNEI. V shed 6 bases and J 5 bases; nucleotides not matched to a gene: 11. The CDR3 loop spans 15 amino acids. As DNA, the CDR3 is TGTGCCAGCAGCTCACAGGGACAGGGAGTTCACGAGCAGTACTTC. Its protein is CASSSQGQGVHEQYF.

V usage is TRBV7-9 and J usage is TRBJ1-2; no clear D. Trimming stripped 5 bases from V and 5 bases from J, with 15 bases between. CDR3 size: 14 residues. The V gene's germline CDR1 is SEHNR and CDR2 FQNEAQ (reference sequence). CDR3 residues: CASSMMDGPYGYTF. The CDR3 nucleotides are TGTGCCAGCAGCATGATGGACGGTCCATATGGCTACACCTTC.

This clonotype has ten or more counts. V usage is TRBV18 and J usage is TRBJ1-1; D perhaps matches TRBD1 (6 bases). Trimming left V 3 bases short and J 5 bases short, with 10 bases between. The CDR3 is 13 residues long. CDR1 is KGHSH and CDR2 is LQKENI in the germline V gene. The CDR3 bases are TGTGCCAGCTCACCCGAAGGGGGAACTGAAGCTTTCTTT. Amino acids: CASSPEGGTEAFF.

This clonotype was seen at least ten times. The chain is built from TRBV9 and TRBJ2-1, with 9 bases lining up with TRBD2. With V trimmed by 4 bases and J by 4 bases, 9 bases remained unmatched. In germline, CDR1 is SGDLS, CDR2 YYNGEE. The CDR3 runs to 16 residues. CDR3 protein: CASSPPSGISYNEQFF. DNA for the CDR3: TGTGCCAGCAGCCCCCCTAGCGGGATCTCTTACAATGAGCAGTTCTTC.

This clonotype came up a few times. The V call is TRBV19, the J call TRBJ2-7, with D uncertain. Per the germline V gene, CDR1 is LNHDA and CDR2 is SQIVND (reference sequence). This CDR3 comprises 11 residues. Trimming removed 5 bases from V and 6 bases from J, with 8 bases in between. For the CDR3, the DNA is TGTGCCAGTAGTGACCGTTTCGAGCAGTACTTC. Its protein is CASSDRFEQYF.

This chain uses TRBV6-2 or TRBV6-3 with TRBJ1-5; a possible D gene is TRBD1 (5 bases). The CDR3 is 16 amino acids. Germline CDR1 reads MNHEY; CDR2 reads SVGEGT. Trimming stripped 0 bases from V and 3 bases from J, with 12 bases between. This CDR3 reads CASSYSRAGNNQPQHF. CDR3 DNA sequence: TGTGCCAGCAGTTACTCGCGGGCAGGGAACAATCAGCCCCAGCATTTT.

A note on this clonotype: With a much larger clone just one base away, this may be a read error. The genes are TRBV28 and TRBJ1-2, with 9 bases matching TRBD1. J gave up 8 bases and V 6 bases, and 16 bases lay outside the gene matches. The V gene's germline CDR1 is MDHEN and CDR2 SYDVKM. This CDR3 region has 16 residues. CDR3 nucleotide sequence: TGTGCCAGCAGCCCCCCCGGGGACAGGGAGTTACGAGGCTACACCTTC. This gives the protein CASSPPGDRELRGYTF.

This clonotype has at least ten counts. The chain uses TRBV2 and TRBJ1-1; perhaps TRBD1 as D (5 bases). Trimming cost V 7 bases and J 1 base, with 13 bases left between them. The V gene's germline CDR1 is SNHLY and CDR2 FYNNEI. The CDR3 is 14 amino acids. CDR3 bases: TGTGCCAGCAATCGGGGCCCAGCGAACACTGAAGCTTTCTTT. Protein: CASNRGPANTEAFF.

This chain links TRBV11-2 with TRBJ2-7; a weak D match, TRBD1 (6 bases). Germline V CDR1 and CDR2: SGHAT, FQNNGV. The CDR3 is 16 amino acids. The V end was cut by 0 bases, the J end by 2 bases, with 14 bases between. The CDR3 coding sequence is TGTGCCAGCAGCTTAGACAGGGGTGAAATCCCCTACGAGCAGTACTTC. Its translation: CASSLDRGEIPYEQYF.

This clonotype was observed at least ten times. The gene calls are TRBV6-5 and TRBJ1-1, with 7 bases identical to TRBD1. The CDR3 sequence is 14 residues long. After removal of 5 bases from V and 1 base from J, the junction contained 4 bases not matched to a gene. Germline loops: CDR1 MNHEY, CDR2 SVGAGI. CDR3 in DNA: TGTGCCAGCAGTCGGGGACAGTGGAACACTGAAGCTTTCTTT. Amino acids: CASSRGQWNTEAFF.